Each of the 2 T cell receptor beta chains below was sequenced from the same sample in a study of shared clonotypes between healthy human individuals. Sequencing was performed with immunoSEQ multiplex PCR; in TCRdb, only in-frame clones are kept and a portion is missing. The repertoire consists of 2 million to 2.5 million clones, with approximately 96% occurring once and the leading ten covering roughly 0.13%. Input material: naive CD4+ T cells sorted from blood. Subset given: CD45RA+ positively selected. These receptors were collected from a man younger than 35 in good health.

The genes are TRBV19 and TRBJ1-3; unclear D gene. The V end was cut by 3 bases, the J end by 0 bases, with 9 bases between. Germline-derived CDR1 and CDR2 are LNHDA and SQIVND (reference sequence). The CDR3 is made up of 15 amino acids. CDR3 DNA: TGTGCCAGTAGTATTATAGCGAGCTCTGGAAACACCATATATTTT. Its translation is CASSIIASSGNTIYF.

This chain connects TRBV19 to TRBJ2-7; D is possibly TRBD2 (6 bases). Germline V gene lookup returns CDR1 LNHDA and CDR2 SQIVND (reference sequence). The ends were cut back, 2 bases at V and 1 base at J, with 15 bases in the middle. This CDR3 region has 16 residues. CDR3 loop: CASSIRTTVSSYEQYF. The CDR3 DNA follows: TGTGCCAGTAGTATACGGACTACCGTTTCGTCCTACGAGCAGTACTTC.